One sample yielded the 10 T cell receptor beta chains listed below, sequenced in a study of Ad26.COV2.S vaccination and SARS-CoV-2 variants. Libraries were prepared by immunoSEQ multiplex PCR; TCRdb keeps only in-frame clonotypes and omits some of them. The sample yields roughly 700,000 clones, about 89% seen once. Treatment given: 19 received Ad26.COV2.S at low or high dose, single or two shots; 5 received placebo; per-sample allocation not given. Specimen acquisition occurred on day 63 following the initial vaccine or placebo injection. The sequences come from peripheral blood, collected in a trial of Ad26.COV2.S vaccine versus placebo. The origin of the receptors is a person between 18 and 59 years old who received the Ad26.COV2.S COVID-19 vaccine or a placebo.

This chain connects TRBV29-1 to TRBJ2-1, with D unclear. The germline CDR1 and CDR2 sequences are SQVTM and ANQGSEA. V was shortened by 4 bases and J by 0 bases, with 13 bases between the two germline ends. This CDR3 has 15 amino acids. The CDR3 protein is CSVVREESSYNEQFF. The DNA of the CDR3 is TGCAGCGTTGTTCGAGAAGAGAGCTCCTACAATGAGCAGTTCTTC.

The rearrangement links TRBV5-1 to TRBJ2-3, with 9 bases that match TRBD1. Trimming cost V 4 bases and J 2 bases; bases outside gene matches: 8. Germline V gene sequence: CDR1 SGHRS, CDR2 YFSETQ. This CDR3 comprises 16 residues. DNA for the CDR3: TGCGCCAGCAGCCTCCAGACAGGGGGATCCACAGATACGCAGTATTTT. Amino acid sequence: CASSLQTGGSTDTQYF.

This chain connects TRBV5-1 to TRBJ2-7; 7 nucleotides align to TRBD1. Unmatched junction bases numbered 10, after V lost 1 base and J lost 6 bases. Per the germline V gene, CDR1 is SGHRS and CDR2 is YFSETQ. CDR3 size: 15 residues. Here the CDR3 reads CASSLYVNRGAEQYF. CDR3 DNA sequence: TGCGCCAGCAGCTTGTACGTCAACAGGGGAGCCGAGCAGTACTTC.

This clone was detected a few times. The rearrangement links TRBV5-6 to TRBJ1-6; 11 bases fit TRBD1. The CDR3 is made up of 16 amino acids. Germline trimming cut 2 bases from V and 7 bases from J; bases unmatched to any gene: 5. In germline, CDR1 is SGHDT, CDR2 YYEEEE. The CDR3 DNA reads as TGTGCCAGCAGCTTAAGGACAGGGGGCTTCAATTCACCCCTCCACTTT. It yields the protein CASSLRTGGFNSPLHF.

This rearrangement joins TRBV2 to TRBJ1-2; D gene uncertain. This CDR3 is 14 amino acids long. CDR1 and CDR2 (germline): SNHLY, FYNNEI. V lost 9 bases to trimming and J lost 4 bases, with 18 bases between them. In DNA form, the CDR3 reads TGTGCCAGTTCACCTGGACTGCTCCTCTATGGCTACACCTTC. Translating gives CASSPGLLLYGYTF. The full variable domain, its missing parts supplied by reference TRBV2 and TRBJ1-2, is EPEVTQTPSHQVTQMGQEVILRCVPISNHLYFYWYRQILGQKVEFLVSFYNNEISEKSEIFDDQFSVERPDGSNFTLKIRSTKLEDSAMYFCASSPGLLLYGYTFGSGTRLTVV.

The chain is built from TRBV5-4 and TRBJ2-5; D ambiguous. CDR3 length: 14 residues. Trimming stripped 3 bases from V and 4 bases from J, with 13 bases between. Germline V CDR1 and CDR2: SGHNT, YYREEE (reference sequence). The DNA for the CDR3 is TGTGCCAGCAGCTCCGGACCCACTATAGAGACCCAGTACTTC. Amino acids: CASSSGPTIETQYF. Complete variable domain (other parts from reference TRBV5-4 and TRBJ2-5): ETGVTQSPTHLIKTRGQQVTLRCSSQSGHNTVSWYQQALGQGPQFIFQYYREEENGRGNFPPRFSGLQFPNYSSELNVNALELDDSALYLCASSSGPTIETQYFGPGTRLLVL.

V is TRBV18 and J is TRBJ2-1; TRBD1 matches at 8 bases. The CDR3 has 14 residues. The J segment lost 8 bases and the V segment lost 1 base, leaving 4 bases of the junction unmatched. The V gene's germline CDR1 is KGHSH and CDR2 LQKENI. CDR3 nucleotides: TGTGCCAGCTCACCACGACAGGGGATCGATGAGCAGTTCTTC. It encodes CASSPRQGIDEQFF.

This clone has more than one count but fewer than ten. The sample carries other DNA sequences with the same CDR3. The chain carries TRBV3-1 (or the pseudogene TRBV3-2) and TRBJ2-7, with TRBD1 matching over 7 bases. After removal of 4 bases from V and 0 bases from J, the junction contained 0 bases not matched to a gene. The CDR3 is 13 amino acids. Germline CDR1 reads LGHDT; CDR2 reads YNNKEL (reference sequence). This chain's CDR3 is CASSRDSSYEQYF. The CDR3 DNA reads TGTGCCAGCAGCCGGGACAGCTCCTACGAGCAGTACTTC.

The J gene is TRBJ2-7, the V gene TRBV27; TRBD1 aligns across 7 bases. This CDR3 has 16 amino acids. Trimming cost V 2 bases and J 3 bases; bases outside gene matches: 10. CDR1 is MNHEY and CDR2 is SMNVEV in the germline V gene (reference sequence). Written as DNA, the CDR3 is TGTGCCAGCAGTTTACGTCCCCGGACAGGCCTCTACGAGCAGTACTTC. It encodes CASSLRPRTGLYEQYF.

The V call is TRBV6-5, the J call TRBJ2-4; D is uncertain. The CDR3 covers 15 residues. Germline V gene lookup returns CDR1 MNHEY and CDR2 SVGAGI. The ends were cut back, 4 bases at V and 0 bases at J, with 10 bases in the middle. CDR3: CASSLSSLAKNIQYF. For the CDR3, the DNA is TGTGCCAGCAGTTTAAGTAGCCTAGCCAAAAACATTCAGTACTTC.